This T cell receptor beta chain was sequenced in a study of T-cell reconstitution after alpha-beta-depleted transplantation in children. Unique molecular identifiers were used to barcode this TCRbeta library. Each CDR3 protein gets one entry after TCRdb re-called the PCR reads with MiXCR. The sample includes 800,000 to 1,000,000 distinct CDR3 sequences, about 29% seen only once; the top ten take about 28%. The table lists this clonotype with many counts. Its antigen remains unknown. The length of the CDR3 is 16 residues. The trim removed 0 bases at V and 6 bases at J, leaving 5 bases unmatched. Germline CDR1 reads MNHEY; CDR2 reads SMNVEV (reference sequence). Study findings and constraints: T-cell numbers and diversity one year post-transplant derived largely from freshly generated T cells. Several hundred expanded graft clones reportedly supplied alpha-beta T cells about two months after transplant. Surviving recipient T cells and thymic progenitors produced the high day-60 TCRbeta diversity seen in some patients.

The material sequenced was PBMCs, mostly from graft donor cells, taken 360 days after TCRalphabeta/CD19-depleted stem cell transplant. The gene calls are TRBV27 and TRBJ2-5; 12 nucleotides line up with TRBD2. This TCR came from a boy in the first two years of life who had a stem cell transplant for SCID, so the T cells may come from the graft donor. CDR3 sequence (DNA): TGTGCCAGCAGTTTATCTGGACTAGCGGGGCGGAAGACCCAGTACTTC. Translating it yields CASSLSGLAGRKTQYF.